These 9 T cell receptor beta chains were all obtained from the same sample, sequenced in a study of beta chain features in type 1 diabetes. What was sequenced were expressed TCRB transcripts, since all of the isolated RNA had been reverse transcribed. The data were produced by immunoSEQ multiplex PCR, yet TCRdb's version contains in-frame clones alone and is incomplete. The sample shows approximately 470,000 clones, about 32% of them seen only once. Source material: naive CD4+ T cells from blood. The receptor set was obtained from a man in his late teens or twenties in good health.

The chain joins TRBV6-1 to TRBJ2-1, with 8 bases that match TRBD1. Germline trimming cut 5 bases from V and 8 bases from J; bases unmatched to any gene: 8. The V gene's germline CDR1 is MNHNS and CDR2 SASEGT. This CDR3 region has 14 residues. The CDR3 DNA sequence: TGTGCCAGCAGTACACAGGGGGGTCTGGATGAGCAGTTCTTC. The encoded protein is CASSTQGGLDEQFF.

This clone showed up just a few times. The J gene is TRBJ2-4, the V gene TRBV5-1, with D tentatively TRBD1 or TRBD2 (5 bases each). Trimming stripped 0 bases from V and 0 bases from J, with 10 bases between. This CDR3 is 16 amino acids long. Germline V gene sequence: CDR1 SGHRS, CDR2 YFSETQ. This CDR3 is CASSLAVGTAKNIQYF. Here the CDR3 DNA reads TGCGCCAGCAGCTTGGCCGTTGGGACAGCCAAAAACATTCAGTACTTC.

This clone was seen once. CDR3: CASSVGRGIPAGELFF. CDR3 nucleotide sequence: TGTGCCAGCAGCGTAGGGCGGGGCATCCCGGCCGGGGAGCTGTTTTTT. The chain links TRBV9 to TRBJ2-2, with D possibly TRBD2 on 6 matching bases. The CDR3 contains 16 residues. V was pared by 0 bases and J by 6 bases, with 15 bases between. Germline assignment: CDR1 SGDLS and CDR2 YYNGEE.

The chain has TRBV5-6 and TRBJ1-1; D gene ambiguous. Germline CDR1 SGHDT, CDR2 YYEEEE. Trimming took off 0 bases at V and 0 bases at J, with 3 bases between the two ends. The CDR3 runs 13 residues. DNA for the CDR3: TGTGCCAGCAGCTTGGTTGTGAACACTGAAGCTTTCTTT. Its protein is CASSLVVNTEAFF. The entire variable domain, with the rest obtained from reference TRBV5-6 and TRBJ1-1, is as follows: DAGVTQSPTHLIKTRGQQVTLRCSPKSGHDTVSWYQQALGQGPQFIFQYYEEEERQRGNFPDRFSGHQFPNYSSELNVNALLLGDSALYLCASSLVVNTEAFFGQGTRLTVV.

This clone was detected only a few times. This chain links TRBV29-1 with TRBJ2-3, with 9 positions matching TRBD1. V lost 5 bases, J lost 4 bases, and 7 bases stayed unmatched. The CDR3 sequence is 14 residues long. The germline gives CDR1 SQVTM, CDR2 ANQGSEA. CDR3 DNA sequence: TGCAGCGTTATCCCGGGACAGGGACCAGATACGCAGTATTTT. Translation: CSVIPGQGPDTQYF.

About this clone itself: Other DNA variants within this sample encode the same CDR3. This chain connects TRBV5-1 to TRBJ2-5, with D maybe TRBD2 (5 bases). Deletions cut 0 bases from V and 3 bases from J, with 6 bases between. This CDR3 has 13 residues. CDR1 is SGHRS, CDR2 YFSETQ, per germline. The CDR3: CASSLGGKETQYF. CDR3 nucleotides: TGCGCCAGCAGCTTGGGAGGGAAAGAGACCCAGTACTTC.

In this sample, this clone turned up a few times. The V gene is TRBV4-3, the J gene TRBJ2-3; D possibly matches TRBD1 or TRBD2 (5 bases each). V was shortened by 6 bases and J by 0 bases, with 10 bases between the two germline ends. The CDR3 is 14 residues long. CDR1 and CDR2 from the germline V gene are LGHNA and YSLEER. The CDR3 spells CASSRDVSTDTQYF. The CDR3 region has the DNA TGCGCCAGCAGTAGGGACGTAAGCACAGATACGCAGTATTTT.

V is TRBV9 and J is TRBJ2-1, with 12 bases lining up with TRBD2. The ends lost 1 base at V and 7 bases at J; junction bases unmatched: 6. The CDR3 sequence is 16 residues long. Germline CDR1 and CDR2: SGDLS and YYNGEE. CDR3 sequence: CASSVRSSGRGNEQFF. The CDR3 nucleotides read TGTGCCAGCAGCGTAAGGTCTAGCGGGAGGGGTAATGAGCAGTTCTTC. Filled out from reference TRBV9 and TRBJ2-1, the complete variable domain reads DSGVTQTPKHLITATGQRVTLRCSPRSGDLSVYWYQQSLDQGLQFLIQYYNGEERAKGNILERFSAQQFPDLHSELNLSSLELGDSALYFCASSVRSSGRGNEQFFGPGTRLTVL.

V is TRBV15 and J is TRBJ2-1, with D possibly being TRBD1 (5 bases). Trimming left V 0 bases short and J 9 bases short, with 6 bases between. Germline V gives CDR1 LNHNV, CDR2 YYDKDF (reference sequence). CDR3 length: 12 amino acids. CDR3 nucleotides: TGTGCCACCAGCAGAGAAGGGGTTGAGCAGTTCTTC. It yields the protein CATSREGVEQFF.